Each of the 15 T cell receptor beta chains below was sequenced from the same sample in a study of T cells in Graves' hyperthyroidism and ophthalmopathy. What was amplified from RNA transcripts were TCR beta CDR3 regions. When the TCR CDR3 underwent first-round RT-PCR, the HTBI primer set was used. One entry per CDR3 protein results from TCRdb running MiXCR on the multiplex PCR reads. The sample has approximately 710,000 distinct CDR3 sequences; approximately 15% are singletons. The sequenced material came from blood. The receptors shown here come from a man aged 50 or older with Graves' hyperthyroidism.

The J gene is TRBJ1-6, the V gene TRBV7-3, with 7 bases identical to TRBD1. This CDR3 is 17 amino acids long. V lost 5 bases and J lost 6; bases outside the gene matches: 13. Germline CDR1 SGHTA, CDR2 FQGTGA. In DNA form, the CDR3 reads TGTGCCAGCAGCCTACCCCCCGGGACAGTGGGTAATTCACCCCTCCACTTT. It is translated as CASSLPPGTVGNSPLHF.

The chain uses TRBV7-9 and TRBJ1-4; 8 positions match TRBD1. Germline V gene data show CDR1 as SEHNR and CDR2 as FQNEAQ (reference sequence). This CDR3 is built from 15 residues. Trimming cost V 5 bases and J 5 bases; bases outside gene matches: 7. The CDR3 DNA follows: TGTGCCAGCAGCCCTCCGGGACAGGTGAATGAAAAACTGTTTTTT. It specifies CASSPPGQVNEKLFF.

This clonotype showed up many times. The chain combines TRBV7-2 with TRBJ2-1, with 7 bases lining up with TRBD2. Per germline, CDR1 SGHTA and CDR2 FQGNSA. CDR3 length: 14 amino acids. V gave up 3 bases and J gave up 8 bases; unmatched junction bases: 7. This CDR3 is CASSFRGSGYEQFF. In nucleotides, the CDR3 is TGTGCCAGCAGCTTTCGCGGGAGTGGGTATGAGCAGTTCTTC.

This clonotype was seen only a few times. The rearrangement joins TRBV6-2 or TRBV6-3 to TRBJ2-1, with 7 bases lining up with TRBD1. V was pared by 3 bases and J by 15 bases, with 5 bases of the junction left unmatched. Germline-derived CDR1 and CDR2 are MNHEY and SVGEGT. The CDR3 extends over 11 amino acids. In DNA form, the CDR3 reads TGTGCCAGCAGTTATACGACAGGGTGGTTCTTC. Its translation: CASSYTTGWFF.

This clonotype was found many times. The rearrangement links TRBV9 to TRBJ1-4, with 7 bases lining up with TRBD1. V dropped 4 bases and J dropped 6; count of bases not matched to a gene: 9. The CDR3 covers 15 residues. In germline, CDR1 is SGDLS, CDR2 YYNGEE. CDR3 region: CASSSEDRLYEKLFF. The CDR3 DNA reads TGTGCCAGCAGCTCAGAGGACAGGCTATATGAAAAACTGTTTTTT.

This chain joins TRBV10-2 and TRBJ2-2; 7 positions agree with TRBD1. J gave up 4 bases and V 7 bases, and 9 bases lay outside the gene matches. Germline CDR1 is WSHSY and CDR2 is SAAADI. The CDR3 runs to 15 residues. The DNA of the CDR3 is TGCGCCAGCACCTCCGCGACAGGGATCACCGGGGAGCTGTTTTTT. It specifies CASTSATGITGELFF.

The chain has TRBV2 and TRBJ2-7; perhaps TRBD2 as D (6 bases). V dropped 6 bases and J dropped 1 base, with 10 bases sitting between them. The CDR3 has 13 residues. Germline V gives CDR1 SNHLY, CDR2 FYNNEI. CDR3 nucleotides: TGTGCCAGCAGAGTAGCGGATTCCTACGAGCAGTACTTC. This sequence encodes CASRVADSYEQYF.

This clonotype was recorded a few times. The rearrangement uses TRBV10-3 and TRBJ2-5; D unclear. This CDR3 spans 12 amino acids. Germline values: CDR1 ENHRY, CDR2 SYGVKD. Trimming cost V 4 bases and J 5 bases, with 8 bases left between them. The CDR3 region is CAISGADETQYF. The CDR3 DNA reads TGTGCCATCAGTGGGGCAGACGAGACCCAGTACTTC.

This clonotype was counted only a few times. The J gene is TRBJ1-2, the V gene TRBV20-1; tentative D call: TRBD1 (5 bases). Germline assignment: CDR1 DFQATT and CDR2 SNEGSKA (reference sequence). The CDR3 totals 17 residues. Trimming cost V 6 bases and J 3 bases, with 26 bases left between them. This CDR3 reads CSAPMVGRASSYYGYTF. CDR3 in DNA: TGCAGTGCACCCATGGTCGGCAGGGCCTCTTCCTACTATGGCTACACCTTC.

The V call is TRBV20-1, the J call TRBJ1-6, with a weak D call TRBD1 (5 bases). Germline V CDR1 and CDR2: DFQATT, SNEGSKA (reference sequence). The V and J ends lost 8 bases and 0 bases respectively, with 14 bases between them. This CDR3 comprises 15 residues. The CDR3 loop reads CSSQEGRSYNSPLHF. The CDR3 DNA is TGCAGTTCCCAGGAGGGGCGCTCCTATAATTCACCCCTCCACTTT.

This clonotype was detected a few times. Since a much larger clone is just one base distant, this may be a read error. The rearrangement joins TRBV10-3 to TRBJ1-1; D is uncertain. Germline V gene lookup returns CDR1 ENHRY and CDR2 SYGVKD. This CDR3 region has 15 residues. This chain's CDR3 is CAISESPSGGTEALF. In nucleotides, the CDR3 is TGTGCCATCAGTGAGTCCCCCTCCGGCGGCACTGAAGCTCTCTTT.

About this clonotype itself: A read error may explain this, as a much larger clone is one base away. V is TRBV2 and J is TRBJ1-1; the D is unclear. This CDR3 is 13 amino acids long. The V gene's germline CDR1 is SNHLY and CDR2 FYNNEI. The CDR3 here is CVSLYNRNTEAFF. The CDR3, as DNA: TGTGTCAGCCTATACAACAGGAACACTGAAGCTTTCTTT.

This clonotype has at least ten counts. The chain recombines TRBV28 with TRBJ1-1; 7 bases are shared with TRBD1. The CDR3 covers 14 residues. V gave up 6 bases and J gave up 3 bases; unmatched junction bases: 7. Germline V CDR1 and CDR2: MDHEN, SYDVKM. CDR3 region: CASSSGQLYTEAFF. CDR3 DNA sequence: TGTGCCAGCAGCTCGGGACAGTTATACACTGAAGCTTTCTTT. Full variable domain (remainder filled in from reference TRBV28 and TRBJ1-1): DVKVTQSSRYLVKRTGEKVFLECVQDMDHENMFWYRQDPGLGLRLIYFSYDVKMKEKGDIPEGYSVSREKKERFSLILESASTNQTSMYLCASSSGQLYTEAFFGQGTRLTVV.

The chain combines TRBV29-1 with TRBJ2-1; TRBD2 matches at 8 bases. The CDR3 contains 17 residues. The trim removed 4 bases at V and 4 bases at J, leaving 15 bases unmatched. Per the germline V gene, CDR1 is SQVTM and CDR2 is ANQGSEA. The CDR3 sequence: CSVVGRSWTSSYNEQFF. The CDR3 DNA is TGCAGCGTTGTTGGGAGATCTTGGACTAGCAGTTACAATGAGCAGTTCTTC.

The rearrangement joins TRBV6-1 to TRBJ2-1; D possibly corresponds to TRBD2 (6 bases). The CDR3 length is 15 residues. Germline values: CDR1 MNHNS, CDR2 SASEGT. Trimming took off 4 bases at V and 10 bases at J, with 20 bases between the two ends. The CDR3 loop is CASSGGILLTWEQFF. For the CDR3, the DNA is TGTGCCAGCAGTGGCGGGATTCTCCTAACGTGGGAGCAGTTCTTC.